This T cell receptor (beta chain) was identified during a study of CD8+CD57+ T cells in acquired aplastic anemia. V dropped 1 base and J dropped 3 bases, with 13 bases sitting between them. The CDR3 length is 17 residues. Germline V gives CDR1 LNHDA, CDR2 SQIVND (reference sequence). At least ten counts were recorded for this clonotype. Patients selected for sequencing had displayed CD8+CD57+ cell expansion by flow cytometry. It was genomic DNA that served as the template for profiling TCR beta VDJ and CDR3. Using its own MiXCR run on the reads, TCRdb lists one record per CDR3 protein. The sample includes 120,000 or so distinct CDR3 sequences, over 30% seen only once; the top ten take more than 2.5%.

This receptor was taken from a human donor with aplastic anemia. The rearrangement links TRBV19 to TRBJ2-6, with D perhaps TRBD1 (6 bases). Sequencing was carried out using sorted CD4+, CD8+, or CD8+CD57+ T cells (not recorded which) from PBMCs. CDR3 amino acids: CASSIARHRVGANVLTF. The CDR3 DNA follows: TGTGCCAGTAGTATAGCCCGACACAGGGTTGGGGCCAACGTCCTGACTTTC.